The 27 T cell receptor beta chains below come from one sample, sequenced in a study of T cells in Graves' hyperthyroidism and ophthalmopathy. TCR beta CDR3 sequences were amplified from RNA transcripts. First-round RT-PCR with HTBI primers amplified the TCR CDR3 region. TCRdb independently ran MiXCR on the multiplex PCR reads; one entry per CDR3 protein. The table shows roughly 30,000 distinct CDR3 sequences, with roughly 45% occurring only once. Source material: blood. The origin of the receptors is a woman aged 25-40 years with Graves' hyperthyroidism.

As concerns this clonotype: One end of the junction is discordant with germline, which a read error may explain. V gene TRBV10-1 combines with J gene TRBJ2-1; tentatively, D is TRBD2 (6 bases). CDR3 length: 14 amino acids. CDR1 WNHNN and CDR2 SYGVQD come from the germline V gene (reference sequence). CDR3 region: CAGREGLGGDEQFF. The CDR3 DNA sequence: TGTGCCGGCAGAGAAGGACTGGGGGGTGATGAGCAGTTCTTC.

This clonotype was seen at least ten times. V gene TRBV12-3 or TRBV12-4 combines with J gene TRBJ1-2; D not certain. V was pared by 0 bases and J by 0 bases, with 14 bases between. CDR3 length: 17 residues. In nucleotides, the CDR3 is TGTGCCAGCAGTTTAGCACCTTCGACGGTCACTAACTATGGCTACACCTTC. Its translation: CASSLAPSTVTNYGYTF.

Note on this clonotype: The DNA is left out, because the CDR3 cannot be placed on it with certainty; the CDR3 is given as TCRdb lists it. The genes are TRBV20-1 and TRBJ1-2. The CDR3 is 15 amino acids long, termini counted. Germline lookup yields CDR1 DFQATT and CDR2 SNEGSKA (reference sequence). Here the CDR3 reads CSAPPRASTAYGCTF.

Note on this clonotype: One junction end disagrees with the germline gene, perhaps due to a read error. The V gene is TRBV29-1, the J gene TRBJ2-5; tentatively, D is TRBD2 (6 bases). The CDR3 is made up of 14 amino acids. Germline-derived CDR1 and CDR2 are SQVTM and ANQGSEA. For the CDR3, the DNA is TGCAGCGTTGCCACAACTAGCTGGAAGGAGACACAGTACTTC. This sequence encodes CSVATTSWKETQYF.

The sample holds many counts of this clonotype. V usage is TRBV28 and J usage is TRBJ1-4; a possible D gene is TRBD1 (5 bases). There are 14 residues in the CDR3. Germline CDR1 MDHEN, CDR2 SYDVKM. V lost 8 bases, J lost 7 bases, and 17 bases lay in between. CDR3 coding DNA: TGTGCCAGCGGGGATCTGGTGGGGACTGAAAAACTGTTTTTT. Amino acids: CASGDLVGTEKLFF.

This clonotype was seen ten or more times. This rearrangement joins TRBV5-1 to TRBJ2-1, with a tentative D call TRBD2 (6 bases). The CDR3 extends over 15 amino acids. Germline V lookup: CDR1 SGHRS, CDR2 YFSETQ. V lost 4 bases, J lost 6 bases, and 17 bases lay in between. The CDR3 region is CASSTSGPLVNEQFF. In DNA form, the CDR3 reads TGCGCCAGCAGCACCAGCGGGCCCCTCGTCAATGAGCAGTTCTTC.

This clonotype was seen repeatedly, ten times or more. This chain uses TRBV6-5 with TRBJ1-1, with 7 bases identical to TRBD1. V shed 0 bases, J shed 7 bases, and the junction held 2 bases outside the gene matches. The CDR3 is made up of 13 amino acids. Germline V gene data show CDR1 as MNHEY and CDR2 as SVGAGI. CDR3 sequence reads: CASSYSWDSEAFF. CDR3 coding DNA: TGTGCCAGCAGTTACTCGTGGGACAGTGAAGCTTTCTTT.

This clonotype was counted many times. The chain links TRBV5-1 to TRBJ2-3, with D perhaps matching TRBD1 (5 bases). This CDR3 has 13 amino acids. Trimming took off 4 bases at V and 6 bases at J, with 12 bases between the two ends. CDR1 and CDR2 from the germline V gene are SGHRS and YFSETQ. The CDR3: CASSLDRLDTQYF. The CDR3 DNA sequence: TGCGCCAGCAGCCTAGACAGATTGGATACGCAGTATTTT.

This clonotype came up many times. The chain uses TRBV11-3 and TRBJ2-3; D possibly corresponds to TRBD2 (5 bases). Trimming removed 3 bases at V and 3 bases at J, with 10 bases between. The length of the CDR3 is 14 residues. CDR1 is SGHNT and CDR2 is YENEEA in the germline V gene. For the CDR3, the DNA is TGTGCCAGCAGCTTGACGGGAACGACAGATACGCAGTATTTT. Amino acid sequence: CASSLTGTTDTQYF.

V is TRBV2 and J is TRBJ1-1, with TRBD1 as a possible D gene (5 bases). The CDR3 has 12 amino acids. Looked up from germline, CDR1 is SNHLY and CDR2 is FYNNEI. Trimming cost V 5 bases and J 4 bases, with 8 bases left between them. The CDR3 is CASSTGRTEAFF. In DNA, the CDR3 is TGTGCCAGCAGTACGGGGCGCACTGAAGCTTTCTTT.

This clonotype was counted ten times or more. The rearrangement joins TRBV18 to TRBJ2-7; possible D gene TRBD2, 5 bases. The V gene's germline CDR1 is KGHSH and CDR2 LQKENI. V was cut by 2 bases and J by 3 bases, with 8 bases left in between. The CDR3 is 13 amino acids. For the CDR3, the DNA is TGTGCCAGCTCACCAGGAGGAGACTACGAGCAGTACTTC. Encoded protein: CASSPGGDYEQYF.

This clonotype was counted ten times or more. The chain links TRBV6-5 to TRBJ2-3, with TRBD1 identical over 10 bases. The germline gives CDR1 MNHEY, CDR2 SVGAGI. V was clipped by 10 bases and J by 6 bases; unmatched bases: 16. This CDR3 is built from 16 residues. The CDR3 loop reads CAITSGTGVSVDTQYF. CDR3 nucleotides: TGTGCCATCACTTCCGGGACAGGGGTCTCTGTGGATACGCAGTATTTT.

This clonotype appeared many times. The gene calls are TRBV7-9 and TRBJ2-6; no clear D. CDR3 length equals 14 residues. Germline values: CDR1 SEHNR, CDR2 FQNEAQ (reference sequence). With 5 bases removed from V and 2 bases from J, the gap between germline ends came to 7 bases. CDR3 nucleotides: TGTGCCAGCAGCCCACGGGCTGGGGCCAACGTCCTGACTTTC. Translating it yields CASSPRAGANVLTF.

On this clonotype itself: Germline is not matched at one junction end, which may reflect a read error. The V gene is TRBV20-1, the J gene TRBJ1-5; D gene ambiguous. This CDR3 comprises 13 residues. Germline V gene data show CDR1 as DFQATT and CDR2 as SNEGSKA (reference sequence). In DNA form, the CDR3 reads TGCAGTGCACCATCTAGCGGGAGTGGCAATGAGCAGTTC. It is translated as CSAPSSGSGNEQF.

This clonotype was recorded a few times. The genes are TRBV10-3 and TRBJ2-5, with D possibly being TRBD2 (7 bases). Germline loops: CDR1 ENHRY, CDR2 SYGVKD. This CDR3 is built from 15 residues. V was shortened by 7 bases and J by 3 bases, with 18 bases between the two germline ends. CDR3: CAINPGAGAEETQYF. The CDR3 DNA sequence: TGTGCCATCAACCCTGGGGCGGGGGCAGAAGAGACCCAGTACTTC.

This clonotype ranks as medium-sized. The chain's CDR3 is CATSRDLAQNEQFF. The CDR3 nucleotides read TGTGCCACCAGCAGAGATCTAGCACAAAATGAGCAGTTCTTC. The chain uses TRBV15 and TRBJ2-1; a weak D match, TRBD2 (5 bases). The CDR3 loop spans 14 amino acids. Trimming removed 0 bases at V and 7 bases at J, with 10 bases between. CDR1 LNHNV and CDR2 YYDKDF come from the germline V gene (reference sequence).

This clonotype has at least ten counts. This chain connects TRBV12-3 or TRBV12-4 to TRBJ2-1; no clear D gene. This CDR3 contains 14 residues. With 3 bases removed from V and 6 bases from J, the gap between germline ends came to 12 bases. CDR3 nucleotides: TGTGCCAGCAGTTTTTCACTCGACCCCAATGAGCAGTTCTTC. Translated: CASSFSLDPNEQFF.

This clonotype was detected ten times or more. The genes are TRBV4-2 and TRBJ2-1; 9 bases fit TRBD2. The ends lost 3 bases at V and 3 bases at J; junction bases unmatched: 3. The CDR3 length is 15 residues. Germline lookup yields CDR1 LGHNA and CDR2 YNFKEQ. The CDR3 region is CASSQMTSGYNEQFF. DNA for the CDR3: TGTGCCAGCAGCCAGATGACTAGCGGCTACAATGAGCAGTTCTTC.

This sequence joins TRBV6-6 and TRBJ2-7; 7 nucleotides match TRBD2. The germline CDR1 and CDR2 sequences are MNHNY and SVGAGI (reference sequence). V lost 11 bases, J lost 6 bases, and 13 bases stayed unmatched. This CDR3 contains 13 residues. CDR3 amino acids: CAAEERGFFEQYF. CDR3 sequence (DNA): TGTGCCGCCGAGGAGCGGGGATTCTTCGAGCAGTACTTC.

In regard to this clonotype: In this CDR3 the conserved last residue, phenylalanine or tryptophan, is missing, so a read error is likely. The rearrangement uses TRBV12-3 or TRBV12-4 and TRBJ1-1, with D unresolved. CDR3 length: 15 amino acids. CDR3 nucleotide sequence: TGTGCCAGCAGTTTATCGCGTGGCTTTAACACTAAAGCTTTCTTG. Translating it yields CASSLSRGFNTKAFL.

The V gene is TRBV7-3, the J gene TRBJ2-1, with a tentative D call TRBD2 (5 bases). The V gene lost 10 bases and the J gene lost 7 bases, with 11 bases spanning the gap. The CDR3 has 11 amino acids. Germline V lookup: CDR1 SGHTA, CDR2 FQGTGA. This CDR3 is CATSEGNEQFF. CDR3 DNA: TGTGCCACCTCCGAGGGAAATGAGCAGTTCTTC. Drawing the rest from reference TRBV7-3 and TRBJ2-1, the complete variable domain is GAGVSQTPSNKVTEKGKYVELRCDPISGHTALYWYRQSLGQGPEFLIYFQGTGAADDSGLPNDRFFAVRPEGSVSTLKIQRTERGDSAVYLCATSEGNEQFFGPGTRLTVL.

The chain joins TRBV20-1 to TRBJ1-5; 8 bases fit TRBD1. Germline V gene data show CDR1 as DFQATT and CDR2 as SNEGSKA (reference sequence). The V segment lost 6 bases and the J segment 2 bases; nucleotides outside the gene matches: 3. CDR3 length: 13 amino acids. The CDR3 region has the DNA TGCAGTGCGCAGGGGGCAGGCAATCAGCCCCAGCATTTT. This gives the protein CSAQGAGNQPQHF.

The genes are TRBV7-9 and TRBJ2-1; 9 nucleotides align to TRBD2. The length of the CDR3 is 13 residues. Per germline, CDR1 SEHNR and CDR2 FQNEAQ (reference sequence). V was clipped by 5 bases and J by 6 bases; unmatched bases: 2. The chain's CDR3 is CASSRSGSNEQFF. CDR3 bases: TGTGCCAGCAGCCGTAGCGGGAGCAATGAGCAGTTCTTC.

This clonotype is termed medium-sized. The rearrangement uses TRBV7-3 and TRBJ2-7, with 13 nucleotides matching TRBD2. Germline V gene lookup returns CDR1 SGHTA and CDR2 FQGTGA. Trimming took 2 bases from V and 2 from J; bases not matched to a gene: 0. This CDR3 contains 15 residues. CDR3 sequence reads: CASSLGLAGAYEQYF. In nucleotides, the CDR3 is TGTGCCAGCAGCTTAGGACTAGCGGGAGCCTACGAGCAGTACTTC.

This chain uses TRBV10-3 with TRBJ2-6; no firm D call. Germline values: CDR1 ENHRY, CDR2 SYGVKD. V was clipped by 2 bases and J by 4 bases, with 18 bases between them. CDR3 length equals 18 residues. CDR3 residues: CAISETDRKPSGANVLTF. In DNA form, the CDR3 reads TGTGCCATCAGTGAGACGGACCGAAAGCCCTCCGGGGCCAACGTCCTGACTTTC.

This clonotype was detected many times. The chain links TRBV4-1 to TRBJ2-7, with 7 bases matching TRBD1. Trimming removed 4 bases from V and 1 base from J; junction bases left unmatched: 4. This CDR3 comprises 14 residues. Germline values: CDR1 MGHRA, CDR2 YSYEKL. The CDR3 DNA is TGCGCCAGCAGCCGAGCAGGGGGATCCTACGAGCAGTACTTC. It translates to CASSRAGGSYEQYF.

The rearrangement joins TRBV29-1 to TRBJ2-7; 7 bases align to TRBD1. The germline V gene encodes CDR1 SQVTM and CDR2 ANQGSEA. The CDR3 runs 13 residues. V lost 6 bases, J lost 3 bases, and 8 bases stayed unmatched. This CDR3 is CSVNRGGGYEQYF. In DNA form, the CDR3 reads TGCAGCGTCAACAGGGGTGGCGGCTACGAGCAGTACTTC.